This T cell receptor beta chain was sequenced for a study of T cell responses to AZD1222 COVID-19 vaccine (dated by TCRdb to about 2021). For context, the study as a whole: TCR sequencing was performed for roughly 240 trial participants, of whom about 210 were given two doses of AZD1222 and some 25 were given two doses of MenACWY control vaccine. Trial participants were enrolled by age into subgroups of 18-55, 56-69 and 70-plus years, and approximately 150, 30 and 60 TCR-sequenced participants, respectively, were included in these subgroups. Here is what the overall study found, with its caveats: Reportedly, almost half of the unique spike-specific TCRs recognized epitopes lying outside the regions that are mutated in the B.1.351 and B.1.1.7 variants. Because no day 14 peak-response samples were available, the repertoires could be characterized only after the peak T cell response. Most participants were white British and females outnumbered males, and the authors suggested that clonal diversity may have been underestimated. Spike-specific TCR breadth and depth rose significantly after two AZD1222 doses compared with day 0 and with MenACWY recipients. Only a handful of AZD1222 recipients were SARS-CoV-2 seropositive at baseline, limiting conclusions about previously exposed vaccinees. Vaccine-associated CD4 TCRs spanned the whole spike protein, with dominant responses in regions 160-218 and 743-854. In the small 56-69-year group, the increase in depth fell short of significance, most likely because of low power.

Comments on this clone: This receptor's antigen is unknown. No quality values exist for individual bases; no much larger clone is one base distant.

The CDR3 holds 14 amino acids from the cysteine to the phenylalanine. CDR3 DNA is the only sequence kept; it has 42 bases, read in frame from the first base. Looking up the germline V gene yields CDR1 MDHEN and CDR2 SYDVKM. V loses 5 bases, J loses 7 bases, and the germline ends lie 14 bases apart. The CDR3 regions of human TCRbeta chains were subjected to immunosequencing. The study's processing was this. Repertoire TCRs were matched against a reference library of SARS-CoV-2-specific TCRs generated with the MIRA antigen-specificity platform. Breadth meant the fraction of unique TCRs that were SARS-CoV-2-associated, whereas depth meant the fraction of total T cells that were SARS-CoV-2-associated. Using the MIRA data, every spike-specific TCR was mapped to the spike region that the TCR reacted to and assigned to either a CD4 or a CD8 class. Log10-transformed breadth and depth values were compared by one-way ANOVA with Sidak's multiple comparisons tests. As stored in TCRdb, this immuneACCESS dataset retains in-frame rearrangements with V and J assigned. A fraction of the clones does not appear; measured against another copy, unresolved V genes explain less than half of the discrepancy, and the remainder lacks a known reason. V and J calls and clone size are as listed in that table; D and trimming were resolved from the DNA. This sample gives 200,000 to 250,000 clones in total; about 95% of them show up just once. The ten largest clones represent over 1.5% of the sample.

Interpreted using the paper, the time point label stands for: about 28 days (+/-7) after the second vaccine dose. In light of the paper, this sample's treatment or condition label describes: meningococcal conjugate vaccine given as trial control. Vaccinee samples came from UK trials COV001 and COV002, including a single-blind randomized controlled phase 2/3 trial of AZD1222 (ChAdOx1 nCoV-19) in healthy adults. For TCRbeta chain sequencing, PBMC samples were collected from trial participants at day 0 and at day 28 after the second dose. The receptor comes from an adult who received the MenACWY meningococcal vaccine as a control. The chain employs TRBV28 and TRBJ1-4; D gene: possibly TRBD1, on 6 matching bases. The specimen comprised peripheral blood, sampled 28 days after the second dose of the MenACWY control vaccine. The nucleotides read TGTGCCAGCAGTCGGCGGGGGCTAGGTGAAAAACTGTTTTTT. Its product reads: CASSRRGLGEKLFF. The full variable domain, with segments outside the CDR3 supplied by the reference TRBV28 and TRBJ1-4 proteins, appears as DVKVTQSSRYLVKRTGEKVFLECVQDMDHENMFWYRQDPGLGLRLIYFSYDVKMKEKGDIPEGYSVSREKKERFSLILESASTNQTSMYLCASSRRGLGEKLFFGSGTQLSVL.